This T cell receptor (beta chain) originates from a study of blood T cell repertoires in COVID-19. Study in general: From the United States, Italy and Spain came samples of acute and convalescent COVID-19. The cDNA or gDNA used as material had been derived from T cells, B-cell-depleted T cells, or PBMCs.

As handled by the study authors: The authors estimated nucleated cell counts from reference gene primer amplification. Data came from immunoSEQ multiplex PCR; TCRdb stores just in-frame clones and leaves some out. V and J calls and clone size are as listed in that table; D and trimming were resolved from the DNA. The data show under 350,000 clones, more than 75% seen once. Germline loops: CDR1 LGHNA, CDR2 YSLEER. This CDR3 is built from 14 residues. Trimming removed 0 bases from V and 6 bases from J, with 8 bases in between. Sample: peripheral blood. This chain joins TRBV4-3 and TRBJ2-2; no reliable D call. This clonotype originated in a man aged 65 to 79 with acute or convalescent COVID-19. The CDR3 sequence: CASSQDWPPGELFF. The CDR3 DNA sequence: TGCGCCAGCAGCCAAGATTGGCCCCCCGGGGAGCTGTTTTTT.